A selection of T cell receptor beta chains follows, all from one sample in a study of regulatory T cells in long-lasting Graves disease. TCRdb re-called the multiplex PCR reads with MiXCR, one entry per CDR3 protein. The repertoire holds about 530,000 distinct CDR3 sequences, with 15% to 20% as singletons. Another study also made use of these data, one on T cells in Graves' hyperthyroidism and ophthalmopathy.

The source material was peripheral blood mononuclear cells (PBMCs), sampled at new diagnosis, from a patient treated with antithyroid drugs. The source of these receptors is a woman aged 35-65 years with Graves disease. Both conserved end residues are part of each CDR3. Each record gives: J gene, D gene, V gene, CDR3 length, clone size, CDR3 protein, CDR3 DNA. A D gene is named only where the DNA matches it firmly. Expanded clones get a size class; other rows say once, few or many, or leave the size out.

J: TRBJ1-5
D: NA
V: TRBV12-3/TRBV12-4
length: 12
size: NA
CDR3: CASSLAIQPQHF
DNA: TGTGCCAGCAGTTTAGCGATACAGCCCCAGCATTTT

J: TRBJ2-1
D: NA
V: TRBV6-9
length: 16
size: many
CDR3: CASSYNPDASYNEQFF
DNA: TGTGCCAGCAGTTATAACCCTGACGCCTCCTACAATGAGCAGTTCTTC

J: TRBJ1-1
D: NA
V: TRBV4-1
length: 18
size: few
CDR3: CASSHSLGAGKLGTEAFF
DNA: TGCGCCAGCAGCCACTCCTTAGGGGCAGGGAAGTTGGGCACTGAAGCTTTCTTT

J: TRBJ2-7
D: TRBD1
V: TRBV12-3/TRBV12-4
length: 15
size: many
CDR3: CASRLTGTGTYEQYF
DNA: TGTGCCAGCAGGCTAACCGGGACAGGGACCTACGAGCAGTACTTC

J: TRBJ1-6
D: TRBD1
V: TRBV5-1
length: 13
size: many
CDR3: CASRDSTNSPLHF
DNA: TGCGCCAGCCGGGACAGCACCAATTCACCCCTCCACTTT

J: TRBJ1-2
D: TRBD1
V: TRBV6-1
length: 15
size: few
CDR3: CASKHRDRGLSGYTF
DNA: TGTGCCAGCAAACACCGGGACAGGGGGCTTAGTGGCTACACCTTC

J: TRBJ2-7
D: NA
V: TRBV12-3/TRBV12-4
length: 13
size: NA
CDR3: CASSTTGIHEQYF
DNA: TGTGCCAGCAGTACAACAGGGATCCACGAGCAGTACTTC

J: TRBJ2-3
D: TRBD2
V: TRBV20-1
length: 15
size: NA
CDR3: CSAIPASGKKDTQYF
DNA: TGCAGTGCTATTCCGGCTAGCGGGAAAAAAGATACGCAGTATTTT

J: TRBJ2-6
D: NA
V: TRBV19
length: 15
size: NA
CDR3: CASSIGDSGANVLTF
DNA: TGTGCCAGTAGTATCGGAGACTCTGGGGCCAACGTCCTGACTTTC

J: TRBJ2-6
D: NA
V: TRBV28
length: 17
size: many
CDR3: CASSLSVWDPGANVLTF
DNA: TGTGCCAGCAGTTTATCGGTTTGGGACCCTGGGGCCAACGTCCTGACTTTC

J: TRBJ1-6
D: NA
V: TRBV4-2
length: 14
size: NA
CDR3: CASSQERGYSPLHF
DNA: TGTGCCAGCAGCCAAGAAAGGGGGTACTCACCCCTCCACTTT

J: TRBJ1-1
D: NA
V: TRBV10-3
length: 13
size: NA
CDR3: CAIRGTSNTEAFF
DNA: TGTGCCATCAGGGGGACATCGAACACTGAAGCTTTCTTT

J: TRBJ2-1
D: NA
V: TRBV7-9
length: 15
size: NA
CDR3: CASSLGIGTPGEQFF
DNA: TGTGCCAGCAGCTTAGGGATTGGGACCCCGGGTGAGCAGTTCTTC

J: TRBJ2-1
D: NA
V: TRBV5-1
length: 17
size: NA
CDR3: CASSPPGRALSYNEQFF
DNA: TGCGCCAGCAGCCCCCCCGGAAGGGCCCTCTCCTACAATGAGCAGTTCTTC

J: TRBJ2-1
D: NA
V: TRBV9
length: 12
size: NA
CDR3: CASSVEGNEQFF
DNA: TGTGCCAGCAGCGTAGAGGGAAATGAGCAGTTCTTC

J: TRBJ1-2
D: TRBD1
V: TRBV4-1
length: 13
size: NA
CDR3: CASGVGTGVGYTF
DNA: TGCGCCAGCGGAGTGGGGACAGGGGTAGGCTACACCTTC

J: TRBJ2-3
D: TRBD2
V: TRBV13
length: 14
size: many
CDR3: CASSLGSGGNTQYF
DNA: TGTGCCAGCAGCTTAGGTAGCGGGGGAAATACGCAGTATTTT

J: TRBJ2-3
D: TRBD2
V: TRBV7-2
length: 15
size: many
CDR3: CASSLGGLGLGTQYF
DNA: TGTGCCAGCAGCTTAGGGGGACTAGGGCTGGGAACGCAGTATTTT

J: TRBJ1-6
D: TRBD1
V: TRBV27
length: 14
size: few
CDR3: CASRPLQGGSPLHF
DNA: TGTGCCAGCAGGCCGCTCCAGGGGGGGTCACCCCTCCACTTT

J: TRBJ1-1
D: NA
V: TRBV6-1
length: 13
size: many
CDR3: CACWDTLHTEAFF
DNA: TGTGCCTGTTGGGACACCCTCCACACTGAAGCTTTCTTT

J: TRBJ1-5
D: NA
V: TRBV6-1
length: 14
size: many
CDR3: CASSPQYSNQPQHF
DNA: TGTGCCAGCAGTCCGCAGTATAGCAATCAGCCCCAGCATTTT

J: TRBJ1-1
D: NA
V: TRBV5-1
length: 14
size: NA
CDR3: CASSQHRVNTEAFF
DNA: TGCGCCAGCAGCCAACACAGGGTGAACACTGAAGCTTTCTTT

J: TRBJ1-4
D: TRBD1
V: TRBV2
length: 14
size: many
CDR3: CASTIDRGNEKLFF
DNA: TGTGCCAGCACTATTGACAGGGGAAATGAAAAACTGTTTTTT

J: TRBJ2-7
D: TRBD1
V: TRBV27
length: 13
size: few
CDR3: CASSFDRGHEQYF
DNA: TGTGCCAGCAGTTTCGACAGGGGACACGAGCAGTACTTC

J: TRBJ2-1
D: NA
V: TRBV5-1
length: 15
size: few
CDR3: CASSLAIERVGEQFF
DNA: TGCGCCAGCAGCTTGGCCATCGAGAGGGTGGGTGAGCAGTTCTTC

J: TRBJ2-5
D: NA
V: TRBV10-3
length: 12
size: many
CDR3: CAIRTDQETQYF
DNA: TGTGCCATCCGTACAGACCAAGAGACCCAGTACTTC

J: TRBJ1-2
D: NA
V: TRBV5-1
length: 15
size: NA
CDR3: CASSLFGALNYGYTF
DNA: TGCGCCAGCAGCTTGTTTGGGGCTTTAAACTATGGCTACACCTTC

J: TRBJ2-7
D: TRBD1
V: TRBV20-1
length: 14
size: NA
CDR3: CSASGTGDFYEQYF
DNA: TGCAGTGCCTCAGGGACAGGGGATTTTTACGAGCAGTACTTC

J: TRBJ2-5
D: TRBD2
V: TRBV12-3/TRBV12-4
length: 12
size: many
CDR3: CASRHPGGTQYF
DNA: TGTGCCAGCAGGCATCCGGGGGGGACCCAGTACTTC

J: TRBJ2-1
D: TRBD1
V: TRBV20-1
length: 15
size: NA
CDR3: CSATVQGVSYNEQFF
DNA: TGCAGTGCTACCGTACAGGGGGTCTCCTACAATGAGCAGTTCTTC

J: TRBJ2-1
D: NA
V: TRBV7-3
length: 17
size: many
CDR3: CASSQAGGVQSKDEQFF
DNA: TGTGCCAGCAGTCAGGCAGGGGGGGTCCAGTCTAAGGATGAGCAGTTCTTC

J: TRBJ2-2
D: NA
V: TRBV10-3
length: 15
size: NA
CDR3: CAIEAVRGAGGELFF
DNA: TGTGCCATCGAGGCTGTCAGAGGGGCTGGCGGGGAGCTGTTTTTT

J: TRBJ1-4
D: NA
V: TRBV30
length: 14
size: few
CDR3: CAWSRTGLNEKLFF
DNA: TGTGCCTGGAGTAGGACCGGACTTAATGAAAAACTGTTTTTT

J: TRBJ1-5
D: TRBD1
V: TRBV2
length: 14
size: many
CDR3: CASSTGTGNQPQHF
DNA: TGTGCCAGCAGTACCGGGACAGGGAATCAGCCCCAGCATTTT

J: TRBJ2-3
D: TRBD2
V: TRBV20-1
length: 15
size: few
CDR3: CSAVRLAGATDTQYF
DNA: TGCAGTGCTGTTCGACTAGCGGGGGCCACAGATACGCAGTATTTT

J: TRBJ1-2
D: NA
V: TRBV12-3/TRBV12-4
length: 13
size: NA
CDR3: CASSFGGVGGCTF
DNA: TGTGCCAGCAGTTTTGGGGGGGTAGGTGGCTGCACCTTC

J: TRBJ2-1
D: TRBD2
V: TRBV12-3/TRBV12-4
length: 16
size: many
CDR3: CASSFTSGGGVNEQFF
DNA: TGTGCCAGCAGTTTTACTAGCGGGGGGGGGGTAAATGAGCAGTTCTTC

J: TRBJ1-1
D: NA
V: TRBV3-1
length: 13
size: many
CDR3: CASSPPPPGTPFF
DNA: TGTGCCAGCAGCCCCCCCCCTCCGGGGACACCTTTCTTT

J: TRBJ1-2
D: NA
V: TRBV4-1
length: 14
size: few
CDR3: CASSQVLVTYGYTF
DNA: TGCGCCAGCAGCCAAGTTTTAGTTACCTATGGCTACACCTTC

J: TRBJ2-3
D: NA
V: TRBV5-1
length: 16
size: many
CDR3: CASSALSGASTDTQYF
DNA: TGCGCCAGCAGCGCCTTATCAGGGGCGAGCACAGATACGCAGTATTTT

J: TRBJ2-7
D: TRBD1
V: TRBV5-5
length: 17
size: NA
CDR3: CASSLGGGTGTTYEQYF
DNA: TGTGCCAGCAGCTTGGGTGGCGGGACAGGGACAACCTACGAGCAGTACTTC

J: TRBJ2-5
D: TRBD2
V: TRBV5-1
length: 14
size: few
CDR3: CASSWGTIQETQYF
DNA: TGCGCCAGCAGCTGGGGGACTATCCAAGAGACCCAGTACTTC

J: TRBJ2-3
D: TRBD2
V: TRBV3-1
length: 16
size: NA
CDR3: CASSQDPSGVTDTQYF
DNA: TGTGCCAGCAGCCAAGATCCTAGCGGGGTAACAGATACGCAGTATTTT

J: TRBJ2-6
D: NA
V: TRBV12-3/TRBV12-4
length: 13
size: many
CDR3: CASRETGANVLTF
DNA: TGTGCCAGCAGGGAAACTGGGGCCAACGTCCTGACTTTC

J: TRBJ1-1
D: NA
V: TRBV12-3/TRBV12-4
length: 12
size: many
CDR3: CASSQVYTEAFF
DNA: TGTGCCAGCAGTCAGGTGTACACTGAAGCTTTCTTT

J: TRBJ2-7
D: TRBD2
V: TRBV28
length: 14
size: many
CDR3: CASSGEGYSYEQYF
DNA: TGTGCCAGCAGTGGGGAGGGGTACTCCTACGAGCAGTACTTC

J: TRBJ1-5
D: NA
V: TRBV19
length: 15
size: NA
CDR3: CASSIVYNSNQPQHF
DNA: TGTGCCAGTAGTATAGTGTACAATAGCAATCAGCCCCAGCATTTT

J: TRBJ2-7
D: NA
V: TRBV11-2
length: 14
size: many
CDR3: CASSLVYGGGEQYF
DNA: TGTGCCAGCAGCTTAGTTTATGGGGGAGGCGAGCAGTACTTC

J: TRBJ2-1
D: NA
V: TRBV10-3
length: 15
size: few
CDR3: CAISGGESSYNEQFF
DNA: TGTGCCATCAGTGGAGGGGAGAGCTCCTACAATGAGCAGTTCTTC

J: TRBJ2-3
D: TRBD1
V: TRBV7-9
length: 16
size: many
CDR3: CASSLVWTGATDTQYF
DNA: TGTGCCAGCAGCTTAGTCTGGACAGGGGCCACAGATACGCAGTATTTT

J: TRBJ1-1
D: NA
V: TRBV5-1
length: 14
size: many
CDR3: CASSLGGGHTEAFF
DNA: TGCGCCAGCAGCCTCGGGGGAGGGCACACTGAAGCTTTCTTT

J: TRBJ1-1
D: NA
V: TRBV20-1
length: 16
size: NA
CDR3: CSARDLKGQGWTEAFF
DNA: TGCAGTGCTAGAGATCTGAAGGGCCAGGGATGGACTGAAGCTTTCTTT

J: TRBJ1-1
D: TRBD1
V: TRBV5-1
length: 14
size: many
CDR3: CASSTGQLPTEAFF
DNA: TGCGCCAGCAGCACGGGACAGTTGCCCACTGAAGCTTTCTTT

J: TRBJ1-4
D: TRBD1
V: TRBV10-3
length: 18
size: many
CDR3: CAISAVGTGLVGNEKLFF
DNA: TGTGCCATCAGTGCAGTCGGGACAGGCCTGGTGGGGAATGAAAAACTGTTTTTT

J: TRBJ2-5
D: TRBD2
V: TRBV6-1
length: 13
size: many
CDR3: CASTLAVGETQYF
DNA: TGTGCCAGCACCCTAGCGGTAGGGGAGACCCAGTACTTC

J: TRBJ2-6
D: NA
V: TRBV28
length: 16
size: many
CDR3: CASSRQGNAGANVLTF
DNA: TGTGCCAGCAGTAGGCAGGGAAACGCTGGGGCCAACGTCCTGACTTTC

J: TRBJ1-5
D: TRBD1
V: TRBV2
length: 13
size: many
CDR3: CASRQGKDQPQHF
DNA: TGTGCCTCCAGACAGGGGAAAGATCAGCCCCAGCATTTT